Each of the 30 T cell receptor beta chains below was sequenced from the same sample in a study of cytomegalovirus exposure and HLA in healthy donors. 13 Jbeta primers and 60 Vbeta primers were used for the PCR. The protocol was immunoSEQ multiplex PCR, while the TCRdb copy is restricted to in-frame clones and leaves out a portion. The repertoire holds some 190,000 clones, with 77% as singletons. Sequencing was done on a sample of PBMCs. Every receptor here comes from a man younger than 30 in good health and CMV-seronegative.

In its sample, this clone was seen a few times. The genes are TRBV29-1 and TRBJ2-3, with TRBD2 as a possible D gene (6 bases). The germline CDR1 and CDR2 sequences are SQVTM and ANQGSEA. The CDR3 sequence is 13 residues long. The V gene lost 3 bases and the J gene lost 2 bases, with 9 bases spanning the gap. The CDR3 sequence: CSVERGATDTQYF. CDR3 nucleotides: TGCAGCGTTGAGCGGGGAGCCACAGATACGCAGTATTTT.

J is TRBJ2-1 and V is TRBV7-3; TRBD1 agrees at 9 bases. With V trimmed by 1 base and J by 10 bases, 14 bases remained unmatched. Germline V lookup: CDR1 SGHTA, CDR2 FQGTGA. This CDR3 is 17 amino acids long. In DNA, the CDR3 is TGTGCCAGCAGCTTAAGGGGGCCGGGACAGGGCGAGGAGGAGCAGTTCTTC. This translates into CASSLRGPGQGEEEQFF.

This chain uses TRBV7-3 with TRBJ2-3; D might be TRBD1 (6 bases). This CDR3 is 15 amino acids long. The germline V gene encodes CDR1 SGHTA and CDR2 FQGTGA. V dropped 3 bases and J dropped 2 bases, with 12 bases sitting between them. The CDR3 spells CASSFTGSHTDTQYF. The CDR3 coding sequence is TGTGCCAGCAGCTTTACAGGGTCACACACAGATACGCAGTATTTT.

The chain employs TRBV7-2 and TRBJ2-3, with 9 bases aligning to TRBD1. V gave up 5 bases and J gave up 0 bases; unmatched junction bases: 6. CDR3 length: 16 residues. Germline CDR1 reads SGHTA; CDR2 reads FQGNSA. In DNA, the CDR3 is TGTGCCAGCAGCCCGCCCGGGACAGGGAGCACAGATACGCAGTATTTT. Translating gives CASSPPGTGSTDTQYF.

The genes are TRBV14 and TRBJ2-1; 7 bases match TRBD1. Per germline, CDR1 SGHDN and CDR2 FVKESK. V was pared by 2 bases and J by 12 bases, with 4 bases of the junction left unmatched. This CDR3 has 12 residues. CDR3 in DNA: TGTGCCAGCAGCCAAACAGGGGATGGGCAGTTCTTC. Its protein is CASSQTGDGQFF.

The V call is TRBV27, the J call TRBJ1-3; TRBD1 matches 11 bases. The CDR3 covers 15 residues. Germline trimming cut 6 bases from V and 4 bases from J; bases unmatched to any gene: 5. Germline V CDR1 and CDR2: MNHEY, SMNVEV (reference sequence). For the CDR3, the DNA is TGTGCCAGCAGCTTGGACAGGGGGCAAGGAAACACCATATATTTT. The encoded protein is CASSLDRGQGNTIYF.

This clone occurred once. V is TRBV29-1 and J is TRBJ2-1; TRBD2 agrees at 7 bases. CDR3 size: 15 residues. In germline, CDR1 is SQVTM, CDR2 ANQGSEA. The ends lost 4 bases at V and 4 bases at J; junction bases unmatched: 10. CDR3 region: CSVGGGREGYNEQFF. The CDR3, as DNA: TGCAGCGTTGGAGGCGGGAGAGAGGGGTACAATGAGCAGTTCTTC.

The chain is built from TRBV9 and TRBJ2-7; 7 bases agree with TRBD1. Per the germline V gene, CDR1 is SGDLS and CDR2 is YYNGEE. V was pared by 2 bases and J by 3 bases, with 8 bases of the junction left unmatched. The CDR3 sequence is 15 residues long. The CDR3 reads CASSVHGTELYEQYF. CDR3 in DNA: TGTGCCAGCAGCGTTCATGGGACAGAGCTCTACGAGCAGTACTTC.

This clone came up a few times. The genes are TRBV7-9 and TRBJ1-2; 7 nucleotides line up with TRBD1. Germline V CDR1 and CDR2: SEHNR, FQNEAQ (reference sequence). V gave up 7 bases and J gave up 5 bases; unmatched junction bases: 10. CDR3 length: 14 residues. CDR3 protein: CASILPGQRYGYTF. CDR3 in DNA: TGTGCCAGCATCTTGCCGGGACAGCGTTATGGCTACACCTTC.

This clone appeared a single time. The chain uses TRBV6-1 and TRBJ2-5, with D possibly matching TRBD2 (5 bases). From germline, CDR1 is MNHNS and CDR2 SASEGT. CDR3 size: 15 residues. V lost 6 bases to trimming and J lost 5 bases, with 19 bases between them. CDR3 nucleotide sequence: TGTGCCAGCAGATCGTCTGGGCGCGGGTTGGAGACCCAGTACTTC. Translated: CASRSSGRGLETQYF.

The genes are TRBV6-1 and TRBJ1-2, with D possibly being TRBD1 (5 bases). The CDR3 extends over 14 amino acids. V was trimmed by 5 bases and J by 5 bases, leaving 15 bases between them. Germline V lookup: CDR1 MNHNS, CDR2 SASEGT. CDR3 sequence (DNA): TGTGCCAGCAGTCAATTAGGGGCATTTTATGGCTACACCTTC. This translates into CASSQLGAFYGYTF.

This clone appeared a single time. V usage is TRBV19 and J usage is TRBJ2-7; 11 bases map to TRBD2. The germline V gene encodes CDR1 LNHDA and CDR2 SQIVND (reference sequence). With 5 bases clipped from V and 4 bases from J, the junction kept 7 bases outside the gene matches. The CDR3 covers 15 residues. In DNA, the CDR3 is TGTGCCAGTAGTTCAACTAGCGGGAGTTTATACGAGCAGTACTTC. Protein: CASSSTSGSLYEQYF.

This CDR3 reads CASSRGLNTEAFF. CDR3 coding DNA: TGTGCCAGCAGCAGGGGTTTGAACACTGAAGCTTTCTTT. This rearrangement joins TRBV28 to TRBJ1-1; possibly TRBD1 for D (6 bases). CDR1 and CDR2 from the germline V gene are MDHEN and SYDVKM. The CDR3 is made up of 13 amino acids. V was clipped by 6 bases and J by 0 bases, with 8 bases between them.

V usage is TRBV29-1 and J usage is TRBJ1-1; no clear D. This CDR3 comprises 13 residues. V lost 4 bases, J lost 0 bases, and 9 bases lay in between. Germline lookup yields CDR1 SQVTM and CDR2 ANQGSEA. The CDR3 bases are TGCAGCGTTGCCCCGCGGTTGAACACTGAAGCTTTCTTT. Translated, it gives CSVAPRLNTEAFF.

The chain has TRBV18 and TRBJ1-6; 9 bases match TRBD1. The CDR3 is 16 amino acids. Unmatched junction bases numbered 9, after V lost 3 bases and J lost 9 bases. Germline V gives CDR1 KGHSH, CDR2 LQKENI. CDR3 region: CASSPPTGTGSSPLHF. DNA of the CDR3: TGTGCCAGCTCACCCCCCACCGGGACAGGGTCTTCACCCCTCCACTTT.

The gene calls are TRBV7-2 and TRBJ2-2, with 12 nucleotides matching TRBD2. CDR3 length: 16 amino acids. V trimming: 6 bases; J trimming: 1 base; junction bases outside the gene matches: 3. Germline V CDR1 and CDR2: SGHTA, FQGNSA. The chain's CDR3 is CASRAGLAGNTGELFF. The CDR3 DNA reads TGTGCCAGCAGGGCGGGACTAGCGGGGAACACCGGGGAGCTGTTTTTT.

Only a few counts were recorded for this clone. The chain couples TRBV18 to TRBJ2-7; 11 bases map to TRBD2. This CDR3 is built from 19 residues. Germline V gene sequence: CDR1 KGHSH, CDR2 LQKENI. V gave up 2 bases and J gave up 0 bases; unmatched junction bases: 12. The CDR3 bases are TGTGCCAGCTCACCATTCGGGACTAGCGGACCCGGCAGCTCCTACGAGCAGTACTTC. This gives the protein CASSPFGTSGPGSSYEQYF.

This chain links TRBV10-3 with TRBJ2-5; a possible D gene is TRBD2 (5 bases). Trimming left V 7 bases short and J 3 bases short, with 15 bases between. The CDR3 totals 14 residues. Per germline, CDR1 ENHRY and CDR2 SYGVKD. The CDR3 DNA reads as TGTGCCATCAAGGCCAGCGGTTGGGAAGAGACCCAGTACTTC. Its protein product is CAIKASGWEETQYF.

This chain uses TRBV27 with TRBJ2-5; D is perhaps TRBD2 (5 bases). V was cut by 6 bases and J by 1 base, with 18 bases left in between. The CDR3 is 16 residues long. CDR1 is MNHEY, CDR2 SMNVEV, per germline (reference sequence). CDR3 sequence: CASSPAGGRGQETQYF. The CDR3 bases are TGTGCCAGCAGCCCCGCGGGCGGCCGAGGCCAAGAGACCCAGTACTTC.

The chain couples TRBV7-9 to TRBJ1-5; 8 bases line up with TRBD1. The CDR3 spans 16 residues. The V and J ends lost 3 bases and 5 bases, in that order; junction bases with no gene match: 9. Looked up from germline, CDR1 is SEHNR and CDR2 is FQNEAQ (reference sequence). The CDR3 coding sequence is TGTGCCAGCAGCTTGGAGGACAGGGATCTTTATCAGCCCCAGCATTTT. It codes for CASSLEDRDLYQPQHF.

CDR3 in amino acids: CASSQREGNNEQFF. CDR3 DNA sequence: TGTGCCAGCAGCCAGCGGGAGGGAAATAATGAGCAGTTCTTC. The chain joins TRBV6-4 to TRBJ2-1, with TRBD2 identical over 10 bases. The CDR3 runs to 14 residues. J lost 7 bases, V lost 6 bases, and 6 bases had no gene match. Germline CDR1 is MRHNA and CDR2 is SNTAGT.

CDR3 in amino acids: CASSLAVAPYEQYF. Here the CDR3 DNA reads TGTGCCAGCAGCTTAGCGGTGGCCCCCTACGAGCAGTACTTC. J is TRBJ2-7 and V is TRBV7-2; D not certain. The germline CDR1 and CDR2 sequences are SGHTA and FQGNSA. Between the trimmed V and J ends, which lost 0 bases and 2 bases, there was a span of 8 bases. The CDR3 has 14 amino acids.

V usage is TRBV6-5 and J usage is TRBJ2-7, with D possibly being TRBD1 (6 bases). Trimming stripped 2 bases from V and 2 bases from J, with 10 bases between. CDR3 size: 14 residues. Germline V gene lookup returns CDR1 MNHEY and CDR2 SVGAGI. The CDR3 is CASSYRGTTYEQYF. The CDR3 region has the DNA TGTGCCAGCAGTTACAGAGGGACAACCTACGAGCAGTACTTC.

The CDR3: CASSVSGSGELFF. The CDR3 region has the DNA TGTGCCAGCAGTGTCTCAGGGTCCGGGGAGCTGTTTTTT. The chain combines TRBV25-1 with TRBJ2-2, with a weak D call TRBD1 (5 bases). V was shortened by 4 bases and J by 6 bases, with 9 bases between the two germline ends. There are 13 residues in the CDR3. Germline-derived CDR1 and CDR2 are MGHDK and SYGVNS. Variable domain in full (rest from reference TRBV25-1 and TRBJ2-2): EADIYQTPRYLVIGTGKKITLECSQTMGHDKMYWYQQDPGMELHLIHYSYGVNSTEKGDLSSESTVSRIRTEHFPLTLESARPSHTSQYLCASSVSGSGELFFGEGSRLTVL.

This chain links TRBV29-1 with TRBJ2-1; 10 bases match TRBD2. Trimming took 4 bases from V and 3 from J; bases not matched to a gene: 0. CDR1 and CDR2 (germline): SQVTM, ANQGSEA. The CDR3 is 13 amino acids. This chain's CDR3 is CSVASGGYNEQFF. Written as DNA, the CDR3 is TGCAGCGTTGCTAGCGGGGGCTACAATGAGCAGTTCTTC.

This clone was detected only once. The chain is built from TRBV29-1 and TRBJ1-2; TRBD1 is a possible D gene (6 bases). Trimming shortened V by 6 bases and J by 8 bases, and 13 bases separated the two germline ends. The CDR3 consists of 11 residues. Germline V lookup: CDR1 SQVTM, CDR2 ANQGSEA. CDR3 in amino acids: CSVPGEVGYTF. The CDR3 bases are TGCAGCGTACCAGGGGAAGTGGGCTACACCTTC.

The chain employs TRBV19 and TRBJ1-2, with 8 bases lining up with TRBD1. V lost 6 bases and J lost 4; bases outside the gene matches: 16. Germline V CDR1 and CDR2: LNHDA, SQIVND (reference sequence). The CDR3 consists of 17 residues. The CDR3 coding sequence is TGTGCCAGTAGGTCCGGGACAGGCCGGTTGGGGGGCTATGGCTACACCTTC. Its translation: CASRSGTGRLGGYGYTF.

CDR3 DNA: TGTGCCAGCAGTTATCGGTGGACTAGCGGACACAATGAGCAGTTCTTC. It encodes CASSYRWTSGHNEQFF. The chain uses TRBV6-5 and TRBJ2-1; 10 bases are shared with TRBD2. The V gene's germline CDR1 is MNHEY and CDR2 SVGAGI. CDR3 size: 16 residues. V shed 3 bases and J 5 bases; nucleotides not matched to a gene: 7.

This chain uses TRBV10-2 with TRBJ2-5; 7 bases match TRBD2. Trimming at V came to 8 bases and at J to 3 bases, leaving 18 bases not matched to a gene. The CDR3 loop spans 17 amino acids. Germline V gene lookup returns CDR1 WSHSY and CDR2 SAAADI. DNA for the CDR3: TGCGCCAGCTCGGATGGGTGGGAGGGCCCGATTGAAGAGACCCAGTACTTC. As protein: CASSDGWEGPIEETQYF.

CDR3 DNA sequence: TGTGCCAGCAGCTTAGCAGGACAGGGGCCCTCCTACGAGCAGTACTTC. Protein sequence: CASSLAGQGPSYEQYF. The chain employs TRBV12-1 and TRBJ2-7; whether TRBD1, the table's D call, matches the DNA was not checked. TRBV12-1 counts as a pseudogene. The CDR3 totals 16 residues.